The rows below give T cell receptor beta chains drawn from one sample of a study of blood T cell repertoires in COVID-19. The protocol was immunoSEQ multiplex PCR, while the TCRdb copy is restricted to in-frame clones and leaves out a portion. This sample has some 300,000 clones; 88% occur once, and the top ten carry 1%. Sequences were obtained from PBMCs or T cells enriched from blood (not recorded which). The receptors originated from a woman under 40 who had recovered from COVID-19. Both conserved end residues are part of each CDR3. D genes are given only for firm matches. Size is omitted from some rows. Given values are once, few, many or a class for expanded clones.

clone size: -; J gene: TRBJ1-2; D gene: -; V gene: TRBV28; CDR3 DNA: TGTGCCAGCAGTCGCGACAGCTATGGCTACACCTTC; CDR3 protein: CASSRDSYGYTF
clone size: -; J gene: TRBJ2-2; D gene: -; V gene: TRBV28; CDR3 DNA: TGTGCCACCATACCCGGGAGAAACACCGGGGAGCTGTTTTTT; CDR3 protein: CATIPGRNTGELFF
clone size: -; J gene: TRBJ2-7; D gene: TRBD2; V gene: TRBV5-4; CDR3 DNA: TGTGCCAGCAGCCAGCCGGGACTAGCGGCTTACGAGCAGTACTTC; CDR3 protein: CASSQPGLAAYEQYF
clone size: -; J gene: TRBJ2-7; D gene: -; V gene: TRBV6-4; CDR3 DNA: TGTGCCAGCAGTGACTCCCCGGAAGGTTCCCCACAGGGTGAATTATTCTACGAGCAGTACTTC; CDR3 protein: CASSDSPEGSPQGELFYEQYF
clone size: -; J gene: TRBJ1-5; D gene: -; V gene: TRBV6-2/TRBV6-3; CDR3 DNA: TGTGCCAGCAGTTCGAGGACAGCACATCAGCCCCAGCATTTT; CDR3 protein: CASSSRTAHQPQHF
clone size: few; J gene: TRBJ1-2; D gene: -; V gene: TRBV19; CDR3 DNA: TGTGCCAGCTCAACCGGGACTGGCTATGGCTACACCTTC; CDR3 protein: CASSTGTGYGYTF
clone size: -; J gene: TRBJ1-6; D gene: TRBD1; V gene: TRBV10-1; CDR3 DNA: TGCGCCAGCAGAGAGGAGGGACAGACATATAATTCACCCCTCCACTTT; CDR3 protein: CASREEGQTYNSPLHF
clone size: -; J gene: TRBJ1-2; D gene: TRBD1; V gene: TRBV11-2; CDR3 DNA: TGTGCCAGCAGCTCATTACCGGGACAGATTTATGGCTACACCTTC; CDR3 protein: CASSSLPGQIYGYTF
clone size: -; J gene: TRBJ1-2; D gene: TRBD1; V gene: TRBV29-1; CDR3 DNA: TGCAGCGTTGAGGACAGGGGCTATGGCTACACCTTC; CDR3 protein: CSVEDRGYGYTF
clone size: -; J gene: TRBJ1-3; D gene: -; V gene: TRBV28; CDR3 DNA: TGTGCCAGCAGCTTAGGGCGAGGAAACACCATATATTTT; CDR3 protein: CASSLGRGNTIYF
clone size: -; J gene: TRBJ1-6; D gene: TRBD1; V gene: TRBV28; CDR3 DNA: TGTGCCAGCAGTCCCCCCGGGACAGCAAACTTCCCCCTCCACTTT; CDR3 protein: CASSPPGTANFPLHF
clone size: -; J gene: TRBJ2-4; D gene: -; V gene: TRBV28; CDR3 DNA: TGTGCCAGCAGTTCCCCCGGGGGTCGATTGGGAAACATTCAGTACTTC; CDR3 protein: CASSSPGGRLGNIQYF
clone size: -; J gene: TRBJ2-2; D gene: TRBD1; V gene: TRBV7-9; CDR3 DNA: TGTGCCAGCAGACGCGACAGGGATGGGTCCACCGGGGAGCTGTTTTTT; CDR3 protein: CASRRDRDGSTGELFF
clone size: -; J gene: TRBJ2-5; D gene: -; V gene: TRBV7-9; CDR3 DNA: TGTGCCAGCAGCTTAGGCGGAATAAGAGAGACCCAGTACTTC; CDR3 protein: CASSLGGIRETQYF
clone size: -; J gene: TRBJ1-1; D gene: TRBD1; V gene: TRBV9; CDR3 DNA: TGTGCCAGCAGCACCCCCGGAGCAGGGGGCGGCACTGAAGCTTTCTTT; CDR3 protein: CASSTPGAGGGTEAFF
clone size: -; J gene: TRBJ2-7; D gene: TRBD2; V gene: TRBV10-3; CDR3 DNA: TGTGCCATCTCGTTCACTAGCGGGACCTACGAGCAGTACTTC; CDR3 protein: CAISFTSGTYEQYF
clone size: -; J gene: TRBJ2-7; D gene: -; V gene: TRBV7-2; CDR3 DNA: TGTGCCAGCAGCCCCCAGGGACATAGCTACGAGCAGTACTTC; CDR3 protein: CASSPQGHSYEQYF
clone size: once; J gene: TRBJ1-2; D gene: -; V gene: TRBV20-1; CDR3 DNA: TGCAGTGCTAGTGGACTGGACTATGGCTACACCTTC; CDR3 protein: CSASGLDYGYTF
clone size: -; J gene: TRBJ2-7; D gene: -; V gene: TRBV5-4; CDR3 DNA: TGTGCCAGCAGCTTCCAGGGGGGCTACGAGCAGTACTTC; CDR3 protein: CASSFQGGYEQYF
clone size: -; J gene: TRBJ2-2; D gene: -; V gene: TRBV29-1; CDR3 DNA: TGCAGCGGAAGACCCGGAGGCACCGGGGAGCTGTTTTTT; CDR3 protein: CSGRPGGTGELFF
clone size: -; J gene: TRBJ2-1; D gene: -; V gene: TRBV5-1; CDR3 DNA: TGCGCCAGCAGCTTGGAGAGCTCCTACAATGAGCAGTTCTTC; CDR3 protein: CASSLESSYNEQFF
clone size: -; J gene: TRBJ1-1; D gene: TRBD1; V gene: TRBV5-1; CDR3 DNA: TGCGCCAGCAGCTTGTCAGGGGGCACTGAAGCTTTCTTT; CDR3 protein: CASSLSGGTEAFF
clone size: -; J gene: TRBJ1-2; D gene: -; V gene: TRBV27; CDR3 DNA: TGTGCCAGCAGTCTCCGGTGCTACACCTTC; CDR3 protein: CASSLRCYTF
clone size: -; J gene: TRBJ2-2; D gene: TRBD2; V gene: TRBV5-6; CDR3 DNA: TGTGCCAGCAGCTTGGCGAGACTAGCGGGGGGGCCGGTCACCGGGGAGCTGTTTTTT; CDR3 protein: CASSLARLAGGPVTGELFF
clone size: -; J gene: TRBJ2-1; D gene: TRBD2; V gene: TRBV11-2; CDR3 DNA: TGTGCCAGCAGCCCGGGCCCAGGGTTAGCGGGGAACAATGAGCAGTTCTTC; CDR3 protein: CASSPGPGLAGNNEQFF
clone size: -; J gene: TRBJ2-1; D gene: -; V gene: TRBV27; CDR3 DNA: TGTGCCAGCAGACTCAACGGGTTATATGAGCAGTTCTTC; CDR3 protein: CASRLNGLYEQFF
clone size: -; J gene: TRBJ1-3; D gene: -; V gene: TRBV30; CDR3 DNA: TGTGCCTGGAGTTACGCCCGGACAGCTTCTGGAAACACCATATATTTT; CDR3 protein: CAWSYARTASGNTIYF
clone size: -; J gene: TRBJ2-2; D gene: TRBD1; V gene: TRBV5-1; CDR3 DNA: TGCGCCAGCAGCTTATACCCGGACAGGACATACACCGGGGAGCTGTTTTTT; CDR3 protein: CASSLYPDRTYTGELFF
clone size: -; J gene: TRBJ1-5; D gene: -; V gene: TRBV27; CDR3 DNA: TGTGCCAGCAGTTCAGGGGTGGGCAATCAGCCCCAGCATTTT; CDR3 protein: CASSSGVGNQPQHF
clone size: -; J gene: TRBJ2-6; D gene: -; V gene: TRBV27; CDR3 DNA: TGTGCCAGCGGCCTTAGGGCCAACGTCCTGACTTTC; CDR3 protein: CASGLRANVLTF
clone size: many; J gene: TRBJ1-1; D gene: -; V gene: TRBV7-3; CDR3 DNA: TGTGCCAGCAGCTTGAGCGGCGCGGACACTGAAGCTTTCTTT; CDR3 protein: CASSLSGADTEAFF
clone size: -; J gene: TRBJ1-5; D gene: TRBD1; V gene: TRBV24-1; CDR3 DNA: TGTGCCACCAGTGACCGAGGGACAGGGGACAATCAGCCCCAGCATTTT; CDR3 protein: CATSDRGTGDNQPQHF
clone size: -; J gene: TRBJ1-1; D gene: -; V gene: TRBV2; CDR3 DNA: TGTGCCAGCAGGCCCAGTGGGGCTAGTGAAGCTTTCTTT; CDR3 protein: CASRPSGASEAFF
clone size: once; J gene: TRBJ2-3; D gene: -; V gene: TRBV24-1; CDR3 DNA: TGTGCCACCAGTGTTCCTAGTTTGGATACGCAGTATTTT; CDR3 protein: CATSVPSLDTQYF
clone size: -; J gene: TRBJ1-1; D gene: -; V gene: TRBV7-2; CDR3 DNA: TGTGCCAGCAGCTTAGTCGGGGGAGGGGGTGAAGCTTTCTTT; CDR3 protein: CASSLVGGGGEAFF
clone size: -; J gene: TRBJ2-1; D gene: TRBD2; V gene: TRBV13; CDR3 DNA: TGTGCCAGCAGCTTCACTAGCGGACACTACAATGAGCAGTTCTTC; CDR3 protein: CASSFTSGHYNEQFF
clone size: -; J gene: TRBJ1-1; D gene: -; V gene: TRBV28; CDR3 DNA: TGTGCCAGCAGTCCTTGGGCGAACACTGAAGCTTTCTTT; CDR3 protein: CASSPWANTEAFF
clone size: -; J gene: TRBJ1-6; D gene: -; V gene: TRBV5-1; CDR3 DNA: TGCGCCAGCAGCCCCCAAACCCAGGGAACAATTTCACCCCTCCACTTT; CDR3 protein: CASSPQTQGTISPLHF
clone size: -; J gene: TRBJ2-7; D gene: TRBD2; V gene: TRBV5-1; CDR3 DNA: TGCGCCAGCGGAGACCTAGCGGGGGAGAGCTACGAGCAGTACTTC; CDR3 protein: CASGDLAGESYEQYF
clone size: -; J gene: TRBJ1-5; D gene: TRBD1; V gene: TRBV2; CDR3 DNA: TGTGCCAGCGACCCAACAGGGGTTAATCAGCCCCAGCATTTT; CDR3 protein: CASDPTGVNQPQHF
clone size: once; J gene: TRBJ2-1; D gene: -; V gene: TRBV9; CDR3 DNA: TGTGCCAGCAGCGTCCGGTATAGCGGAAACTACAATGAGCAGTTCTTC; CDR3 protein: CASSVRYSGNYNEQFF
clone size: -; J gene: TRBJ2-7; D gene: TRBD2; V gene: TRBV9; CDR3 DNA: TGTGCCAGCAGCCGAAGCGGGGGCCCTTCCTACGAGCAGTACTTC; CDR3 protein: CASSRSGGPSYEQYF
clone size: -; J gene: TRBJ2-2; D gene: TRBD2; V gene: TRBV6-6; CDR3 DNA: TGTGCCAGCAGTTATAACGGACTAGAGGCCGGGGAGCTGTTTTTT; CDR3 protein: CASSYNGLEAGELFF
clone size: -; J gene: TRBJ2-1; D gene: TRBD1; V gene: TRBV5-1; CDR3 DNA: TGCGCCAGCAGCTTGGCCGCAGCGACAGGGTCGAGAGCGAGTGAGCAGTTCTTC; CDR3 protein: CASSLAAATGSRASEQFF
clone size: -; J gene: TRBJ2-1; D gene: TRBD1; V gene: TRBV18; CDR3 DNA: TGTGCCAGCTCACCTGCCGGGACAGGGTGGTACAATGAGCAGTTCTTC; CDR3 protein: CASSPAGTGWYNEQFF
clone size: -; J gene: TRBJ2-3; D gene: TRBD2; V gene: TRBV3-1/TRBV3-2; CDR3 DNA: TGTGCCAGCAGCCAGATAGCGGGAGGGCCGTTTAGCACAGATACGCAGTATTTT; CDR3 protein: CASSQIAGGPFSTDTQYF
clone size: -; J gene: TRBJ1-1; D gene: -; V gene: TRBV2; CDR3 DNA: TGTGCCAGCAATTCTCAGGGAGGCACTGAAGCTTTCTTT; CDR3 protein: CASNSQGGTEAFF
clone size: -; J gene: TRBJ1-5; D gene: TRBD1; V gene: TRBV4-1; CDR3 DNA: TGCGCCAGCAGCCAACGGACAGGTAATAGGAATCAGCCCCAGCATTTT; CDR3 protein: CASSQRTGNRNQPQHF